The T cell receptor (beta chain) under discussion was sequenced for a study of blood T cell repertoires in COVID-19. The J segment lost 6 bases and the V segment lost 2 bases, leaving 10 bases of the junction unmatched. Germline CDR1 reads SGHNT; CDR2 reads YYREEE (reference sequence). The CDR3 sequence is 16 residues long. Data came from immunoSEQ multiplex PCR; TCRdb stores just in-frame clones and leaves some out. This table holds under 300,000 clones, around 83% found once. This clonotype was obtained from a man aged 18 to 29 with active or convalescent COVID-19. The chain recombines TRBV5-4 with TRBJ2-2; 7 bases are a match to TRBD1. Input material: peripheral blood. The CDR3: CASSFGTEFFSGELFF. DNA of the CDR3: TGTGCCAGCAGCTTCGGGACAGAATTTTTTTCCGGGGAGCTGTTTTTT.